This TCR beta chain is from a study of PD-L1 blockade in urothelial cancer. Study context: Dosed intravenously at 1,200 mg every 3 weeks, atezolizumab was initiated by patients in the mid-2010s. Prior chemotherapy in patients spanned 0 to 3 regimens.

Time point noted: peripheral blood 6 weeks after treatment start. Clones were sequenced by immunoSEQ multiplex PCR, and TCRdb holds only the in-frame ones, with some missing. The sample has roughly 45,000 clones; more than 75% are singletons. The V gene end was trimmed by 1 base and the J gene end by 7 bases; junction bases not matched to a gene: 1. CDR3 length equals 13 residues. Per the germline V gene, CDR1 is MNHNS and CDR2 is SASEGT. This rearrangement joins TRBV6-1 to TRBJ2-1; 7 bases match TRBD2. The starting material was PBMCs, obtained around atezolizumab (anti-PD-L1) treatment. This TCR came from a man aged 60 to 75 with urothelial cancer. CDR3 DNA: TGTGCCAGCAGTGAAGTGGGGGGGAATGAGCAGTTCTTC. Its protein product is CASSEVGGNEQFF.